This TCR beta chain was observed in a study of cytomegalovirus exposure and HLA in healthy donors. Study context: Inside one of the first data releases sat about 91 million unique TCRs taken from HLA-typed donors.

PCR used 60 Vbeta primers and 13 Jbeta primers. Only in-frame clones appear in the TCRdb table, and some are missing; sequencing was by immunoSEQ multiplex PCR. Of about 94,000 clones in the sample, around 76% are singletons; the top ten hold roughly 7%. The germline V gene has CDR1 SQVTM and CDR2 ANQGSEA. The length of the CDR3 is 12 residues. Trimming removed 7 bases at V and 8 bases at J, with 15 bases between. The V call is TRBV29-1, the J call TRBJ2-1, with a tentative D call TRBD2 (6 bases). What was sequenced was PBMCs. The clonotype comes from a man aged 35-49 years in good health and CMV-seropositive. The CDR3 sequence: CSANRLGYEQFF. In DNA, the CDR3 is TGCAGCGCCAATAGACTAGGCTATGAGCAGTTCTTC.